These T cell receptor beta chains were read from a single sample in a study of cytotoxic CD8 clonotypes in ibrutinib-treated CLL. Method: immunoSEQ multiplex PCR; TCRdb's copy keeps in-frame clones and lacks some. The data show approximately 200,000 clones, roughly 72% seen once. The sequences come from PBMCs, collected after 24 months of ibrutinib treatment. The receptors originated from a human donor with chronic lymphocytic leukemia. Each CDR3 is given with its conserved first and last residue. The D gene is left open where the match is weak. Clone sizes are given selectively: once, few, many, or a class where the clone is expanded.

>TRBJ2-1|TRBV11-3|.|.
TGTGCCAGCAGCGCGGGACGACTCATGGAGCAGTTCTTC
CASSAGRLMEQFF
>TRBJ2-1|TRBV10-1|few|TRBD2
TGCGCCAGCAGTCGTAGACTAGCGGGAAATAATGAGCAGTTCTTC
CASSRRLAGNNEQFF
>TRBJ2-1|TRBV5-1|once|.
TGCGCCAGCTTCGCGACTGGTTCCTACAATGAGCAGTTCTTC
CASFATGSYNEQFF
>TRBJ2-5|TRBV30|.|.
TGTGCCTGGAGTACCCCCCGCGGCAGGGATGAGACCCAGTACTTC
CAWSTPRGRDETQYF
>TRBJ2-7|TRBV20-1|.|.
TGCAGTGCTTCCGACCCCTACGAGCAGTACTTC
CSASDPYEQYF
>TRBJ2-5|TRBV19|.|TRBD1
TGTGCCAGTAGTATAGGACAGGGGGCGGGGGAGACCCAGTACTTC
CASSIGQGAGETQYF
>TRBJ1-1|TRBV7-6|.|.
TGTGCCAGCAGCTTAGGCGAGAACACTGAAGCTTTCTTT
CASSLGENTEAFF
>TRBJ2-7|TRBV7-2|.|TRBD2
TGTGCCAGCAGCCAGCCGGGACTAGCGGGGAAGGGGCAGTACTTC
CASSQPGLAGKGQYF
>TRBJ2-2|TRBV27|.|TRBD2
TGTGCCAGCAGTTTAACTAGCGGGAGTATCGGGGAGCTGTTTTTT
CASSLTSGSIGELFF
>TRBJ1-2|TRBV28|.|TRBD1
TGTGCCAGCAGTTTAAGGGCAGGGGGCGACTATAGGGGCTACACCTTC
CASSLRAGGDYRGYTF
>TRBJ2-1|TRBV29-1|few|.
TGCAGCGTTGAACCGTTTGGGGGATTGATGGCCAATGAGCAGTTCTTC
CSVEPFGGLMANEQFF
>TRBJ2-3|TRBV9|few|TRBD1
TGTGCCAGCAGCACCACAGGGGGCACAGATACGCAGTATTTT
CASSTTGGTDTQYF
>TRBJ1-5|TRBV29-1|once|TRBD1
TGCAGCGTTGCTAGCGGGACAGGGTTCGATCAGCCCCAGCATTTT
CSVASGTGFDQPQHF
>TRBJ2-1|TRBV4-3|.|TRBD2
TGCGCCAGCAGCCAATTCCCCGGACTAGCGGGGTCCAATGAGCAGTTCTTC
CASSQFPGLAGSNEQFF
>TRBJ2-7|TRBV7-9|.|TRBD2
TGTGCCAGCAGCTTAGCCCGGGGACTACTCTCCTACGAGCAGTACTTC
CASSLARGLLSYEQYF
>TRBJ1-2|TRBV15|.|.
TGTGCCACCAGTCTCGGGGGGAACTATGGCTACACCTTC
CATSLGGNYGYTF